This is a list of T cell receptor beta chains from one sample in a study of CD8 T cells in ankylosing spondylitis. TCRdb reprocessed the 5' RACE reads with MiXCR, giving one entry per CDR3 protein. Of around 490,000 distinct CDR3 sequences listed, roughly 5.2% are singletons. The sample taken for sequencing was blood, either unsorted or a sorted T cell fraction (not recorded which). The receptor source for this set is a male donor with ankylosing spondylitis. Each CDR3 is given with its conserved first and last residue. A D gene is named only where the DNA matches it firmly. Size is omitted from some rows. Given values are once, few, many or a class for expanded clones.

few . TRBJ2-5 TRBV7-6 CASNMYQETQYF TGTGCCAGCAATATGTACCAAGAGACCCAGTACTTC
many TRBD1 TRBJ2-1 TRBV28 CASSSLGQGYNEQFF TGTGCCAGCAGTTCTCTGGGACAGGGCTACAATGAGCAGTTCTTC
many . TRBJ1-2 TRBV29-1 CSSTGNDYGYTF TGCAGCTCGACGGGGAACGACTATGGCTACACCTTC
many . TRBJ2-3 TRBV7-2 CASSFRSDTQYF TGTGCCAGCAGCTTTCGATCGGATACGCAGTATTTT
many TRBD2 TRBJ2-3 TRBV5-1 CASSLIVQTSGKDTQYF TGCGCCAGCAGCTTGATCGTCCAGACTAGCGGGAAAGATACGCAGTATTTT
. . TRBJ2-3 TRBV11-2 CASSPQTLTQYF TGTGCCAGCAGCCCACAGACCCTTACGCAGTATTTT
many TRBD2 TRBJ2-3 TRBV10-3 CAISPGLGDTQYF TGTGCCATCAGCCCGGGACTAGGAGATACGCAGTATTTT
many . TRBJ2-5 TRBV29-1 CSVAGQQETQYF TGCAGCGTGGCAGGGCAGCAAGAGACCCAGTACTTC
many . TRBJ1-2 TRBV6-1 CASRARTNYGYTF TGTGCCAGCCGGGCCAGAACTAACTATGGCTACACCTTC
many . TRBJ2-1 TRBV29-1 CSVERRGTYNEQFF TGCAGCGTTGAACGCAGGGGCACCTACAATGAGCAGTTCTTC
many TRBD1 TRBJ2-3 TRBV28 CASSTDRQGKADTQYF TGTGCCAGCAGTACCGACCGACAGGGAAAGGCGGATACGCAGTATTTT
few TRBD2 TRBJ2-7 TRBV5-1 CASSLDWTSGSYEQYF TGCGCCAGCAGCTTGGATTGGACTAGCGGCTCCTACGAGCAGTACTTC
many . TRBJ2-5 TRBV12-3/TRBV12-4 CASSLRGVEETQYF TGTGCCAGCAGTTTACGAGGTGTTGAAGAGACCCAGTACTTC
many . TRBJ1-5 TRBV6-2/TRBV6-3 CASSSRASNQPQHF TGTGCCAGCAGTTCCCGGGCTAGCAATCAGCCCCAGCATTTT
. . TRBJ2-1 TRBV7-9 CASSHSAKGGNFNEQFF TGTGCCAGCAGCCACTCCGCCAAGGGAGGAAATTTCAATGAGCAGTTCTTC
many TRBD1 TRBJ2-7 TRBV4-3 CASSRYGTGGSYEQYF TGCGCCAGCAGCCGGTATGGGACAGGAGGTTCCTACGAGCAGTACTTC
few . TRBJ1-2 TRBV20-1 CSAIGGGANYGYTF TGCAGTGCGATCGGCGGGGGGGCGAACTATGGCTACACCTTC
many TRBD2 TRBJ2-1 TRBV29-1 CSSTGTSRYEQFF TGCAGCTCAACCGGGACTAGCCGCTATGAGCAGTTCTTC
many TRBD1 TRBJ1-4 TRBV6-1 CASRFPGGGKLFF TGTGCCAGCAGATTCCCAGGGGGCGGAAAACTGTTTTTT
many . TRBJ1-4 TRBV20-1 CSVGTSFATNEKLFF TGCAGTGTTGGGACATCCTTTGCAACTAATGAAAAACTGTTTTTT
. . TRBJ2-1 TRBV5-6 CASSWGLGGAYNEQFF TGTGCCAGCAGCTGGGGCCTGGGCGGGGCCTACAATGAGCAGTTCTTC
many TRBD1 TRBJ1-1 TRBV12-3/TRBV12-4 CASSKHRTGRAFF TGTGCCAGCAGTAAACATCGGACAGGGCGGGCTTTCTTT
many . TRBJ2-5 TRBV7-2 CASSLTRPGWTQYF TGTGCCAGCAGCTTGACTCGGCCCGGGTGGACCCAGTACTTC